The 24 T cell receptor beta chains reported below all come from one sample, sequenced in a study of CD8 T cells in Susac syndrome. Reverse transcription of roughly 0.45 to 1 ug RNA was performed with random hexamers. A single record per CDR3 protein comes from TCRdb applying MiXCR to the immunoSEQ multiplex PCR reads. The profile shows 150,000 to 200,000 distinct CDR3 sequences, roughly 96% of them singletons. The specimen was CD4+ T cells from PBMCs. The origin of the receptors is a human donor with multiple sclerosis.

This clonotype was detected only once. The V and J genes are TRBV7-6 and TRBJ1-5; the D gene is possibly TRBD1 (5 bases). The CDR3 covers 14 residues. Trimming cost V 5 bases and J 4 bases, with 12 bases left between them. Germline V lookup: CDR1 SGHVS, CDR2 FNYEAQ. As DNA, the CDR3 is TGTGCCAGCAGCCCAGGACACGAAAATCAGCCCCAGCATTTT. Translated, it gives CASSPGHENQPQHF.

The V call is TRBV3-1, the J call TRBJ1-1; D may be TRBD1 (5 bases). Trimming took 5 bases from V and 11 from J, leaving 21 bases between them. Per germline, CDR1 LGHDT and CDR2 YNNKEL (reference sequence). The CDR3 extends over 14 amino acids. The chain's CDR3 is CASSDKISAGVAFF. The CDR3 DNA reads TGTGCCAGCAGCGACAAGATATCAGCGGGGGTTGCTTTCTTT.

The J gene is TRBJ2-3, the V gene TRBV29-1; D is perhaps TRBD2 (6 bases). The germline CDR1 and CDR2 sequences are SQVTM and ANQGSEA. The CDR3 loop spans 12 amino acids. V was shortened by 4 bases and J by 5 bases, with 10 bases between the two germline ends. CDR3 nucleotide sequence: TGCAGCGTTGGAAAGGGAGGAGATACGCAGTATTTT. As protein: CSVGKGGDTQYF.

The chain couples TRBV20-1 to TRBJ1-3; unclear D gene. Deletions cut 3 bases from V and 0 bases from J, with 12 bases between. CDR1 is DFQATT and CDR2 is SNEGSKA in the germline V gene (reference sequence). The CDR3 runs 15 residues. The chain's CDR3 is CSARPRWHSGNTIYF. The CDR3 DNA sequence: TGCAGTGCTAGGCCCCGCTGGCACTCTGGAAACACCATATATTTT.

The chain recombines TRBV20-1 with TRBJ1-1, with D possibly being TRBD1 (5 bases). Germline assignment: CDR1 DFQATT and CDR2 SNEGSKA (reference sequence). The germline V and J ends were trimmed by 0 bases and 6 bases, with 11 bases remaining between them. The CDR3 spans 13 residues. The CDR3 reads CSAREGGRPEAFF. The CDR3 bases are TGCAGTGCTAGAGAGGGGGGACGCCCTGAAGCTTTCTTT.

This chain links TRBV12-3 or TRBV12-4 with TRBJ2-1; D remains unclear. The CDR3 is 16 amino acids. Trimming pared 1 base from V and 0 bases from J, leaving 10 bases between. Here the CDR3 reads CASSLGRPSSYNEQFF. In nucleotides, the CDR3 is TGTGCCAGCAGTTTAGGGCGGCCGAGCTCCTACAATGAGCAGTTCTTC.

The rearrangement links TRBV29-1 to TRBJ2-1, with 11 bases identical to TRBD2. The CDR3 runs 15 residues. In germline, CDR1 is SQVTM, CDR2 ANQGSEA. Trimming removed 6 bases from V and 7 bases from J; junction bases left unmatched: 11. The CDR3 sequence is CSVSLAGATENEQFF. The CDR3 DNA follows: TGCAGCGTGTCACTAGCGGGGGCCACGGAGAATGAGCAGTTCTTC.

The chain uses TRBV9 and TRBJ1-5; a possible D gene is TRBD1 (5 bases). The germline V gene has CDR1 SGDLS and CDR2 YYNGEE. V was clipped by 3 bases and J by 9 bases, with 16 bases between them. This CDR3 is built from 14 residues. CDR3 nucleotide sequence: TGTGCCAGCAGCGAGTTGGGGGACCTCGGGCCCCAGCATTTT. Protein product: CASSELGDLGPQHF.

V and J are TRBV4-1 and TRBJ1-2; tentatively, D is TRBD1 (6 bases). Trimming stripped 4 bases from V and 6 bases from J, with 12 bases between. The CDR3 extends over 13 amino acids. The germline CDR1 and CDR2 sequences are MGHRA and YSYEKL. This chain's CDR3 is CASSPTNRDGYTF. CDR3 in DNA: TGCGCCAGCAGCCCGACCAACAGGGATGGCTACACCTTC.

This rearrangement joins TRBV9 to TRBJ2-3; the match to TRBD2 covers 8 bases. The germline CDR1 and CDR2 sequences are SGDLS and YYNGEE. This CDR3 is 14 amino acids long. V dropped 4 bases and J dropped 6; count of bases not matched to a gene: 7. The CDR3 sequence is CASSRGGMSDTQYF. The CDR3 DNA reads TGTGCCAGCAGCCGGGGGGGAATGTCGGATACGCAGTATTTT.

This clonotype appeared once. The rearrangement links TRBV4-2 to TRBJ2-7, with 11 bases that match TRBD2. CDR3 length: 17 residues. From germline, CDR1 is LGHNA and CDR2 YNFKEQ. J was trimmed by 5 bases and V by 0 bases; bases with no gene match: 9. CDR3 in DNA: TGTGCCAGCAGCCAAGAAAAGGCTAGCGGGGGGAGAGACGAGCAGTACTTC. It translates to CASSQEKASGGRDEQYF.

The rearrangement joins TRBV27 to TRBJ1-1; 7 bases fit TRBD1. The CDR3 covers 13 residues. Unmatched junction bases numbered 6, after V lost 8 bases and J lost 3 bases. Germline CDR1 reads MNHEY; CDR2 reads SMNVEV (reference sequence). The CDR3 is CASRRGGHTEAFF. CDR3 sequence (DNA): TGTGCCAGCCGCAGGGGGGGCCACACTGAAGCTTTCTTT.

The chain is built from TRBV3-1 and TRBJ2-5; D gene unclear. Germline V gene data show CDR1 as LGHDT and CDR2 as YNNKEL (reference sequence). V gave up 2 bases and J gave up 0 bases, with 7 bases separating them. The CDR3 is 14 residues long. CDR3 nucleotide sequence: TGTGCCAGCAGCCAAAATGGCGACCAAGAGACCCAGTACTTC. It yields the protein CASSQNGDQETQYF.

The V call is TRBV27, the J call TRBJ2-7; D is perhaps TRBD1 (6 bases). The V gene lost 5 bases and the J gene lost 3 bases, with 17 bases spanning the gap. CDR3 size: 15 residues. CDR1 is MNHEY, CDR2 SMNVEV, per germline (reference sequence). The CDR3 DNA reads as TGTGCCAGCAGTCCCCGCGCCGACAGGTACTACGAGCAGTACTTC. Amino acids: CASSPRADRYYEQYF.

The J gene is TRBJ1-5, the V gene TRBV29-1; D call uncertain. Looked up from germline, CDR1 is SQVTM and CDR2 is ANQGSEA. V lost 4 bases, J lost 0 bases, and 10 bases lay in between. This CDR3 has 14 residues. The CDR3 DNA is TGCAGCGTTGTACCGGGGAATAGCAATCAGCCCCAGCATTTT. This sequence encodes CSVVPGNSNQPQHF.

This chain links TRBV3-1 with TRBJ1-2; 7 bases fit TRBD1. The germline CDR1 and CDR2 sequences are LGHDT and YNNKEL (reference sequence). V lost 4 bases and J lost 6; bases outside the gene matches: 2. The length of the CDR3 is 12 residues. In DNA, the CDR3 is TGTGCCAGCAGCCGCAGGGGGGATGGCTACACCTTC. Translated: CASSRRGDGYTF.

V gene TRBV2 combines with J gene TRBJ1-6; D unresolved. The germline V gene has CDR1 SNHLY and CDR2 FYNNEI. CDR3 length equals 12 residues. V lost 6 bases to trimming and J lost 12 bases, with 12 bases between them. CDR3 bases: TGTGCCAGCAGGACCACAGCCAGACCCCTCCACTTT. It codes for CASRTTARPLHF. Full variable domain (missing parts from reference TRBV2 and TRBJ1-6): EPEVTQTPSHQVTQMGQEVILRCVPISNHLYFYWYRQILGQKVEFLVSFYNNEISEKSEIFDDQFSVERPDGSNFTLKIRSTKLEDSAMYFCASRTTARPLHFGNGTRLTVT.

The V and J genes are TRBV2 and TRBJ2-5; unclear D gene. The ends were cut back, 3 bases at V and 4 bases at J, with 6 bases in the middle. Germline loops: CDR1 SNHLY, CDR2 FYNNEI. CDR3 size: 12 residues. CDR3 in amino acids: CASSEGLETQYF. Here the CDR3 DNA reads TGTGCCAGCAGTGAGGGGTTAGAGACCCAGTACTTC.

The chain carries TRBV9 and TRBJ2-1; D remains unclear. CDR3 length equals 17 residues. In germline, CDR1 is SGDLS, CDR2 YYNGEE. V gave up 0 bases and J gave up 0 bases, with 13 bases separating them. CDR3 residues: CASSVGPGRSSYNEQFF. CDR3 DNA: TGTGCCAGCAGCGTAGGGCCCGGCAGGAGCTCCTACAATGAGCAGTTCTTC.

The J gene is TRBJ2-7, the V gene TRBV29-1; 12 bases fit TRBD2. V was clipped by 7 bases and J by 2 bases; unmatched bases: 3. This CDR3 is built from 13 residues. Germline V gene data show CDR1 as SQVTM and CDR2 as ANQGSEA. The CDR3 spells CSARTSGTYEQYF. CDR3 bases: TGCAGCGCCAGGACTAGCGGGACCTACGAGCAGTACTTC.

The chain employs TRBV30 and TRBJ1-1, with a tentative D call TRBD1 (6 bases). This CDR3 is built from 12 residues. CDR1 and CDR2 (germline): GTSNPN, SVGIG (reference sequence). V dropped 7 bases and J dropped 5 bases, with 14 bases sitting between them. The CDR3 DNA reads as TGTGCCTTGGGGGGGGCAAAAACTGAAGCTTTCTTT. It translates to CALGGAKTEAFF.

The rearrangement joins TRBV28 to TRBJ1-2; 8 bases agree with TRBD1. V lost 3 bases to trimming and J lost 2 bases; unmatched junction nucleotides: 14. Per the germline V gene, CDR1 is MDHEN and CDR2 is SYDVKM. The CDR3 consists of 18 residues. The CDR3 loop reads CASSFFLSGQDLNYGYTF. For the CDR3, the DNA is TGTGCCAGCAGTTTCTTTCTCTCGGGACAGGACCTGAACTATGGCTACACCTTC.

The rearrangement uses TRBV27 and TRBJ1-2, with 7 bases that match TRBD1. Germline V gene data show CDR1 as MNHEY and CDR2 as SMNVEV (reference sequence). The CDR3 has 15 residues. With 8 bases clipped from V and 4 bases from J, the junction kept 13 bases outside the gene matches. CDR3 region: CASGQRTGRSYGYTF. The CDR3 DNA reads as TGTGCCAGCGGCCAAAGGACAGGCCGAAGCTATGGCTACACCTTC.

This chain uses TRBV20-1 with TRBJ2-7, with D possibly TRBD1 on 5 matching bases. V dropped 2 bases and J dropped 3 bases, with 8 bases sitting between them. This CDR3 spans 12 amino acids. Germline CDR1 reads DFQATT; CDR2 reads SNEGSKA (reference sequence). The DNA of the CDR3 is TGCAGTGCTAGACCTGACAGCTACGAGCAGTACTTC. Its protein product is CSARPDSYEQYF.